The entry that follows covers one T cell receptor (beta chain) sequence. The antigen this receptor binds is unknown. No quality values exist for individual bases; no much larger clone is one base distant. Other DNA sequences in the same sample also yield this CDR3. The data are from a study of blood T cell repertoires in COVID-19 (dated by TCRdb to about 2020). Regarding the study in general: Collaborator samples came from the United States, Italy and Spain and covered acute and convalescent phases of COVID-19. The dataset comprised deeply sampled blood TCRbeta repertoires from subjects exposed to, actively infected with, or recovered from COVID-19. The repertoires were made available in a free public database intended to serve as a resource for research on the immune response to SARS-CoV-2. The material from the prospective study consisted of cDNA or gDNA derived from T cells, B-cell-depleted T cells, or PBMCs. The sample metadata nearly always contained a de-identified subject ID, COVID-19 status, age in years and sex. Where available, HLA class I and class II types were obtained from metadata supplied by the sample provider rather than from assay-based typing. The samples were drawn from two sources: the first 160 participants of the ongoing ImmuneRACE study, and 1,254 subjects contributed by 6 global collaborators. On the study overall, not on this receptor specifically: The quantity of clinical and demographic metadata differed by source and by participant and was supplied without curation.

CDR1 MGHDK and CDR2 SYGVNS were looked up in the germline V gene. Spanning cysteine to phenylalanine, the CDR3 consists of 15 amino acids. Of all the DNA, just the CDR3 is kept, 45 bases in frame from base 1. V is reduced by 5 bases and J by 1 base, leaving a spacing of 12 bases between them. TCRbeta CDR3 regions were amplified from genomic DNA using the immunoSEQ Assay, a bias-controlled multiplex PCR. The paper's processing steps were these. The number of nucleated cells in each sample was estimated by amplification of reference gene primers within the assay. To quantify the absolute abundance of each unique TCRbeta CDR3 rearrangement, sequence reads were collapsed and filtered. For each sample, productive Simpson clonality was calculated as the square root of Simpson's diversity index across productive rearrangements. TCRdb mirrors the immuneACCESS table, restricted to in-frame sequences. Some clones are absent from its copies; in checked studies, under half trace to an unresolved V gene, and the reason for the others is unknown. The DNA was the basis for D and trimming; V, J and clone size are from that table. This sample gives roughly 230,000 clones in total; roughly four fifths of them show up just once. The top ten constitute around 7.2% of the sample.

The collaborating institutions used their own protocols to collect whole blood in K2EDTA tubes. Collaborator samples were shipped for TCRbeta analysis as frozen whole blood, isolated PBMCs, or DNA extracted from either sample type. The chain employs TRBV25-1 and TRBJ2-1, with a weak D call of TRBD1 (6 bases match). The TCR comes from a woman between 45 and 60 years old with acute or convalescent COVID-19. The sequenced sample was peripheral blood. CDR3 loop: CASSKQGRSYNEQFF. Read as DNA, the sequence is TGTGCCAGCAGTAAACAGGGACGGTCCTACAATGAGCAGTTCTTC. Reference TRBV25-1 and TRBJ2-1 genes cover what lies past the CDR3, so the full variable domain is EADIYQTPRYLVIGTGKKITLECSQTMGHDKMYWYQQDPGMELHLIHYSYGVNSTEKGDLSSESTVSRIRTEHFPLTLESARPSHTSQYLCASSKQGRSYNEQFFGPGTRLTVL.